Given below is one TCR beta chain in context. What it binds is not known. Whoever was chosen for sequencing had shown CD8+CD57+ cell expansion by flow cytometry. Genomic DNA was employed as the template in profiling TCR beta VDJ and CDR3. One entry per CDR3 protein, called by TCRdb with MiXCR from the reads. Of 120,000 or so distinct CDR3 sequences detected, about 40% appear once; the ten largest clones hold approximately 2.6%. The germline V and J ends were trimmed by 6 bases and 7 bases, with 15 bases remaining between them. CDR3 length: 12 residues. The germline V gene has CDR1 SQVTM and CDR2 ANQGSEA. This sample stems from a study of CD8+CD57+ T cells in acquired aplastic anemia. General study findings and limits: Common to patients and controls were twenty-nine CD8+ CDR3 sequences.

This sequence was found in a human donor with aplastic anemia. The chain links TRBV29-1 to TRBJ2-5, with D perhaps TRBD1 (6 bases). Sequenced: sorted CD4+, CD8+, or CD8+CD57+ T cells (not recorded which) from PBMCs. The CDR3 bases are TGCAGCGTAGCAGGGGTTGGGGCGACCCAGTACTTC. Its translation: CSVAGVGATQYF.